The 3 T cell receptor beta chains given below trace back to one sample, sequenced in a study of CD8+ T cells in alopecia areata. This sample's treatment: oral pan-JAK inhibitor, 5-10 mg twice daily. As the sequencing template, cDNA was produced by extracting RNA and reverse transcribing it. Only in-frame clones appear in the TCRdb table, and some are missing; sequencing was by immunoSEQ multiplex PCR. The sample lists under 200,000 clones; about three fifths were seen once. The input for sequencing was CD4+ T cells sorted from blood, taken at week 4, from a patient treated with tofacitinib. These receptors were obtained from a human donor with alopecia areata.

The chain couples TRBV7-2 to TRBJ2-5, with a tentative D call TRBD1 (6 bases). V gave up 5 bases and J gave up 5 bases, with 15 bases separating them. Germline V lookup: CDR1 SGHTA, CDR2 FQGNSA. CDR3 length: 14 amino acids. CDR3 sequence: CASSLGQSRETQYF. The CDR3 DNA reads as TGTGCCAGCAGCCTCGGACAGAGTCGGGAGACCCAGTACTTC.

This clone was detected only a few times. V gene TRBV10-3 combines with J gene TRBJ2-7, with TRBD1 matching 7 bases. The junction had 3 bases not matched to a gene; V was cut back by 2 bases and J by 2 bases. Germline V lookup: CDR1 ENHRY, CDR2 SYGVKD. The CDR3 totals 14 residues. The CDR3 protein is CAISERQGAYEQYF. As DNA, the CDR3 is TGTGCCATCAGTGAGCGGCAGGGGGCCTACGAGCAGTACTTC.

CDR3 nucleotides: TGCAGCCCTCGGGACAGGGCGGACGAGCAGTACTTC. Translated, it gives CSPRDRADEQYF. The chain recombines TRBV29-1 with TRBJ2-7; TRBD1 agrees at 9 bases. J gave up 5 bases and V 8 bases, and 7 bases lay outside the gene matches. CDR3 length: 12 residues. Germline V lookup: CDR1 SQVTM, CDR2 ANQGSEA.